The TCR beta chain described here comes from a study of T cell changes during pregnancy in multiple sclerosis. The table came from immunoSEQ multiplex PCR; TCRdb's copy has only in-frame clones and leaves some out. The repertoire holds over 55,000 clones, with around nine tenths as singletons. To note about this clone: Other DNA sequences within the sample encode an identical CDR3.

CDR3 length: 16 amino acids. Germline assignment: CDR1 SGHRS and CDR2 YFSETQ. With 4 bases removed from V and 0 bases from J, the gap between germline ends came to 14 bases. The chain carries TRBV5-1 and TRBJ1-3; TRBD1 is a possible D gene (5 bases). The clonotype comes from a human donor whose cells served as feeder cells for cultures in a pregnancy study. Sequenced material: peripheral blood from another person, used as feeder cells. This CDR3 is CASSLEGLLSGNTIYF. CDR3 DNA: TGCGCCAGCAGCCTCGAGGGGCTCCTCTCTGGAAACACCATATATTTT.